These 13 T cell receptor beta chains were all obtained from the same sample, sequenced in a study of blood T cell repertoires in COVID-19. The method was immunoSEQ multiplex PCR; TCRdb's version includes in-frame clones alone and lacks a portion of them. Of 100,000 to 150,000 clones in the sample, around 86% are singletons; the top ten hold around 27%. Sequenced: peripheral blood. The receptor set was obtained from a woman over 75 with acute or convalescent COVID-19.

The chain links TRBV5-6 to TRBJ2-5, with TRBD1 matching over 9 bases. Germline CDR1 reads SGHDT; CDR2 reads YYEEEE. The CDR3 totals 14 residues. The junction had 6 bases not matched to a gene; V was cut back by 4 bases and J by 5 bases. Here the CDR3 reads CASSATGGDETQYF. In nucleotides, the CDR3 is TGTGCCAGCAGCGCCACAGGGGGCGACGAGACCCAGTACTTC.

The CDR3 DNA sequence: TGCGCCAGCAGCTTGGCCTCGGGGAGCTCCTACAATGAGCAGTTCTTC. Its translation: CASSLASGSSYNEQFF. The rearrangement links TRBV5-1 to TRBJ2-1; maybe TRBD2 (5 bases). V was shortened by 0 bases and J by 0 bases, with 10 bases between the two germline ends. The CDR3 extends over 16 amino acids. Germline V lookup: CDR1 SGHRS, CDR2 YFSETQ.

The chain carries TRBV24-1 and TRBJ1-1; TRBD1 might be the D (6 bases). The CDR3 runs to 11 residues. Per germline, CDR1 KGHDR and CDR2 SFDVKD. With 4 bases removed from V and 8 bases from J, the gap between germline ends came to 7 bases. This CDR3 reads CATSDQGEAFF. CDR3 DNA: TGTGCCACCAGTGACCAGGGGGAAGCTTTCTTT.

This clone was observed once. The rearrangement links TRBV18 to TRBJ1-3; D ambiguous. The CDR3 runs 15 residues. Germline V lookup: CDR1 KGHSH, CDR2 LQKENI. The V end was cut by 0 bases, the J end by 0 bases, with 6 bases between. The CDR3 DNA reads as TGTGCCAGCTCACCACCGTCAGGCTCTGGAAACACCATATATTTT. Residues: CASSPPSGSGNTIYF.

This chain joins TRBV11-1 and TRBJ1-2; 8 bases are shared with TRBD1. Trimming took 5 bases from V and 8 from J; bases not matched to a gene: 7. CDR1 is SGHAT and CDR2 is FQDESV in the germline V gene (reference sequence). The CDR3 sequence is 13 residues long. The CDR3 sequence: CASSLTGEGGYTF. The CDR3 DNA reads as TGTGCCAGCAGCCTGACAGGGGAGGGAGGCTACACCTTC.

This clone was seen only once. The chain uses TRBV3-1 (or the pseudogene TRBV3-2) and TRBJ2-1; D uncertain. This CDR3 has 12 residues. Trimming removed 4 bases from V and 7 bases from J, with 8 bases in between. Germline V gives CDR1 LGHDT, CDR2 YNNKEL (reference sequence). The chain's CDR3 is CASSLRGNEQFF. Here the CDR3 DNA reads TGTGCCAGCAGCCTTCGAGGAAATGAGCAGTTCTTC.

The V and J genes are TRBV5-5 and TRBJ1-2; D is unclear. CDR3 length: 14 amino acids. Germline V lookup: CDR1 SGHKS, CDR2 YYEKEE (reference sequence). Trimming removed 4 bases from V and 8 bases from J, with 18 bases in between. In DNA form, the CDR3 reads TGTGCCAGCAGCGGGAGAACCATTTTTAACGGCTACACCTTC. It encodes CASSGRTIFNGYTF.

This chain links TRBV12-3 or TRBV12-4 with TRBJ1-2; no definite D call. V was trimmed by 2 bases and J by 3 bases, leaving 4 bases between them. The CDR3 runs 12 residues. CDR3 in DNA: TGTGCCAGCAGTTTACTTGACTATGGCTACACCTTC. Its protein product is CASSLLDYGYTF.

This clone was counted once. J is TRBJ1-5 and V is TRBV3-1 (or the pseudogene TRBV3-2); D remains unclear. The CDR3 consists of 13 residues. CDR1 and CDR2 from the germline V gene are LGHDT and YNNKEL (reference sequence). V lost 3 bases, J lost 4 bases, and 7 bases lay in between. The DNA of the CDR3 is TGTGCCAGCAGCCACACAAAGAATCAGCCCCAGCATTTT. Translating gives CASSHTKNQPQHF.

The J gene is TRBJ1-3, the V gene TRBV10-3, with D perhaps TRBD1 (6 bases). V dropped 4 bases and J dropped 5 bases, with 21 bases sitting between them. The CDR3 consists of 17 residues. Germline CDR1 is ENHRY and CDR2 is SYGVKD. CDR3 sequence (DNA): TGTGCCATCAGTGCCAGAGGGACATCCGATTTACGAAACACCATATATTTT. It codes for CAISARGTSDLRNTIYF.

The gene calls are TRBV18 and TRBJ1-2; D gene uncertain. The germline CDR1 and CDR2 sequences are KGHSH and LQKENI. The CDR3 runs 13 residues. With 3 bases removed from V and 6 bases from J, the gap between germline ends came to 11 bases. Here the CDR3 reads CASSPVGSDGYTF. The CDR3 DNA reads as TGTGCCAGCTCACCGGTTGGCAGCGATGGCTACACCTTC.

DNA of the CDR3: TGTGCCAGTAGTATAGGACAGGGGGCTTACGGGGAGCTGTTTTTT. Translated, it gives CASSIGQGAYGELFF. The V gene is TRBV19, the J gene TRBJ2-2, with 10 nucleotides matching TRBD1. The V and J ends lost 1 base and 7 bases, in that order; junction bases with no gene match: 3. The CDR3 is 15 residues long. The germline CDR1 and CDR2 sequences are LNHDA and SQIVND (reference sequence).

This clone came up once. This chain joins TRBV11-2 and TRBJ1-2, with D possibly TRBD1 on 6 matching bases. The CDR3 loop spans 14 amino acids. Germline CDR1 and CDR2: SGHAT and FQNNGV. Trimming removed 3 bases at V and 0 bases at J, with 8 bases between. This chain's CDR3 is CASSLTGTNYGYTF. In DNA, the CDR3 is TGTGCCAGCAGCTTGACAGGCACTAACTATGGCTACACCTTC.